This T cell receptor (beta chain) was sequenced in a study of blood T cells in healthy people across ages. Study results and caveats: Strong correlation was found linking TCR beta diversity to naive T cell percentage.

The germline V gene has CDR1 SGHTA and CDR2 FQGNSA. With 6 bases removed from V and 6 bases from J, the gap between germline ends came to 17 bases. The CDR3 runs to 15 residues. Caucasian, healthy and from Russia, the donors were aged between about 6 and 90. A note on this clonotype: The antigen is unknown.

The authors ran a second PCR of about 6 to 11 cycles using a sample-barcoded 5' primer and a J-beta primer mix. Through a template-switch adaptor with 12 random nucleotides, each cDNA molecule received a tag. TCRdb re-derived calls from the 5' RACE reads in MiXCR, one entry per CDR3 protein. This sample has hundreds of thousands of distinct CDR3 sequences; around 43% occur once, and the top ten carry 25% to 30%. The gene calls are TRBV7-2 and TRBJ1-4, with D unclear. Sequencing input: blood. The receptor was isolated from an elderly man in good health. The CDR3 nucleotides read TGTGCCAGCAGTCTCCCAAGCGGACCGGATGAAAAACTGTTTTTT. This encodes CASSLPSGPDEKLFF. Based on the CDR3 plus reference TRBV7-2 and TRBJ1-4, the full variable domain is GAGVSQSPSNKVTEKGKDVELRCDPISGHTALYWYRQSLGQGLEFLIYFQGNSAPDKSGLPSDRFSAERTGGSVSTLTIQRTQQEDSAVYLCASSLPSGPDEKLFFGSGTQLSVL.